Shown below are 4 T cell receptor beta chains from a single sample sequenced in a study of beta chain features in type 1 diabetes. Study-wide results and caveats: All four CD4+ subsets of Type 1 diabetes patients contained TCRB CDR3s that were moderately but significantly shorter.

Their antigens remain unidentified. cDNA synthesis used the whole RNA isolate, giving expressed TCRB sequences. Clones were read by immunoSEQ multiplex PCR, and TCRdb kept only the in-frame ones, dropping some. Of hundreds of thousands of clones listed, roughly a tenth are singletons. Sequencing used central memory CD4+ T cells from blood. These receptors all stem from a young man with type 1 diabetes.

This clone showed up just a few times. The chain is built from TRBV5-8 and TRBJ2-4; no reliable D call. Germline CDR1 SGHTS, CDR2 YDEGEE. The CDR3 extends over 11 amino acids. V was pared by 6 bases and J by 5 bases, with 6 bases between. The CDR3 DNA follows: TGTGCCAGCACCCATGAAAACATTCAGTACTTC. Translation: CASTHENIQYF.

Only a few counts were recorded for this clone. The chain carries TRBV6-4 and TRBJ2-2, with no clear D. This CDR3 has 14 residues. The germline CDR1 and CDR2 sequences are MRHNA and SNTAGT. Trimming stripped 6 bases from V and 8 bases from J, with 16 bases between. CDR3 DNA: TGTGCCAGCAGAGAGTTGGCTACGGGTGGGGAGCTGTTTTTT. The encoded protein is CASRELATGGELFF.

This clone was counted only a few times. The gene calls are TRBV30 and TRBJ2-3, with D maybe TRBD1 (5 bases). The CDR3 spans 14 residues. CDR1 is GTSNPN, CDR2 SVGIG, per germline (reference sequence). V gave up 4 bases and J gave up 1 base, with 12 bases separating them. The CDR3 loop is CAWKGRVGTDTQYF. The CDR3 nucleotides read TGTGCCTGGAAGGGCAGGGTCGGCACAGATACGCAGTATTTT.

This clone was detected only once. This chain links TRBV20-1 with TRBJ1-3, with no clear D. Trimming shortened V by 2 bases and J by 8 bases, and 7 bases separated the two germline ends. This CDR3 has 11 amino acids. The germline V gene has CDR1 DFQATT and CDR2 SNEGSKA (reference sequence). CDR3 bases: TGCAGTGCTAGATTCGAGGACACCATATATTTT. Translation gives CSARFEDTIYF.